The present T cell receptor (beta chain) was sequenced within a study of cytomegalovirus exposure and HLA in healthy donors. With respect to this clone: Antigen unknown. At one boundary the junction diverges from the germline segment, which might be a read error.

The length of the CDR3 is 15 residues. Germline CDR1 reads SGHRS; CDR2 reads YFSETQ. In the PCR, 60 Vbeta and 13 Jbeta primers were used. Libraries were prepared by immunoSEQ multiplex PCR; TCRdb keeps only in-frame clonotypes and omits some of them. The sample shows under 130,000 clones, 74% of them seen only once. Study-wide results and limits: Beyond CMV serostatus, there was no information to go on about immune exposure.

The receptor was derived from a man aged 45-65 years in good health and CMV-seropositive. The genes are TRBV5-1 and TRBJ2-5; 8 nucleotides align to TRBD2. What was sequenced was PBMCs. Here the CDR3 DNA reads TGCGCCAGCAGATTGGGTACTAGCGGCCAAGAGACCCAGTACTTC. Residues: CASRLGTSGQETQYF.